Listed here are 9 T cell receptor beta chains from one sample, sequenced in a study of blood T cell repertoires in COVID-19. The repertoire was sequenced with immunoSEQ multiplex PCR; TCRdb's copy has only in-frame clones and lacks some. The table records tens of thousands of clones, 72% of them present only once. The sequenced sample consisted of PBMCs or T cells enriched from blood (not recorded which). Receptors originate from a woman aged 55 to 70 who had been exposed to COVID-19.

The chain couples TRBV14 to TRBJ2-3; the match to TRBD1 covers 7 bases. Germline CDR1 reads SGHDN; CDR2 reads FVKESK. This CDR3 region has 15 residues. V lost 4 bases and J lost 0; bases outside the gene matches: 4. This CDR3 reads CASSRQGPSTDTQYF. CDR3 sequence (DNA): TGTGCCAGCAGCCGACAGGGCCCTAGCACAGATACGCAGTATTTT. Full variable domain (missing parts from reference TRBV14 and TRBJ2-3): EAGVTQFPSHSVIEKGQTVTLRCDPISGHDNLYWYRRVMGKEIKFLLHFVKESKQDESGMPNNRFLAERTGGTYSTLKVQPAELEDSGVYFCASSRQGPSTDTQYFGPGTRLTVL.

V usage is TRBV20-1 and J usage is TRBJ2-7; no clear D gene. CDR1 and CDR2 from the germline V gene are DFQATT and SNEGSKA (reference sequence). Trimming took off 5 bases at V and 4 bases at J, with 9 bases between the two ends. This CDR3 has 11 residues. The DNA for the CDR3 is TGCAGTGCTGTTCAGTCATACGAGCAGTACTTC. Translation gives CSAVQSYEQYF.

CDR3 coding DNA: TGTGCCACCAAGCAGGGAGGGGGGCCGACAGATACGCAGTATTTT. This translates into CATKQGGGPTDTQYF. The chain recombines TRBV15 with TRBJ2-3, with TRBD2 as a possible D gene (7 bases). The CDR3 consists of 15 residues. Germline values: CDR1 LNHNV, CDR2 YYDKDF (reference sequence). Trimming cost V 7 bases and J 3 bases, with 17 bases left between them.

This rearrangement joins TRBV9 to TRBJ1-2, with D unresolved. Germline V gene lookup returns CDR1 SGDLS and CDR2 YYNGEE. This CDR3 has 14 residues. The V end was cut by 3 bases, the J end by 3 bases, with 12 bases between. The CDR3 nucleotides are TGTGCCAGCAGCGGTCGGAGGGATGACTATGGCTACACCTTC. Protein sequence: CASSGRRDDYGYTF.

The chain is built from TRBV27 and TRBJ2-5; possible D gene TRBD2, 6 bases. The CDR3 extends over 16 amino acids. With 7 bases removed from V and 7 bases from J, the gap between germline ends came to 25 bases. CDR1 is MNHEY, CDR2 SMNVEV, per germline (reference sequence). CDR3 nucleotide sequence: TGTGCCAGCATGTCCTCCGATGGACCTCTGGGGGGGACCCAGTACTTC. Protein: CASMSSDGPLGGTQYF.

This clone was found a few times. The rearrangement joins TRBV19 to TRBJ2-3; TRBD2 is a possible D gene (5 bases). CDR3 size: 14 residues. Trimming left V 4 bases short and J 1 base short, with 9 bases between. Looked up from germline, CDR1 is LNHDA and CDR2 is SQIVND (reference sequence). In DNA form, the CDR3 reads TGTGCCAGTAGTACGGGATCGGGCACAGATACGCAGTATTTT. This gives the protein CASSTGSGTDTQYF.

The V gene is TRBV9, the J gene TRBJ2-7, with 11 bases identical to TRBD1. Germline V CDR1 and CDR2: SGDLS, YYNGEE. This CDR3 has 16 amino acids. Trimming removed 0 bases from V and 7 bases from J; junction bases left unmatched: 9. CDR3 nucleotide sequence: TGTGCCAGCAGCGTAGCGTCTGGACAGGGGGCGCGAGAGCAGTACTTC. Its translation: CASSVASGQGAREQYF. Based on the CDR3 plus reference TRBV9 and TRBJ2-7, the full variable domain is DSGVTQTPKHLITATGQRVTLRCSPRSGDLSVYWYQQSLDQGLQFLIQYYNGEERAKGNILERFSAQQFPDLHSELNLSSLELGDSALYFCASSVASGQGAREQYFGPGTRLTVT.

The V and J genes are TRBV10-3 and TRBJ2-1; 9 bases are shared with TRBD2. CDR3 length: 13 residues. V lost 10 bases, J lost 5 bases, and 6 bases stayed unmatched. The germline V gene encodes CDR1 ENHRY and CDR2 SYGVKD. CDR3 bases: TGTGCCACTCGGACTAGCGAAAACAATGAGCAGTTCTTC. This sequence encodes CATRTSENNEQFF.

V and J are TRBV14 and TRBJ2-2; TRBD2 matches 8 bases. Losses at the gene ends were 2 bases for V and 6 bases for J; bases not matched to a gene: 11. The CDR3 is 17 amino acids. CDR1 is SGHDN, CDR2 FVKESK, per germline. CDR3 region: CASSQHPGGPWAGELFF. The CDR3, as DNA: TGTGCCAGCAGCCAACATCCGGGAGGGCCTTGGGCCGGGGAGCTGTTTTTT. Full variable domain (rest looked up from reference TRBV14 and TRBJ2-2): EAGVTQFPSHSVIEKGQTVTLRCDPISGHDNLYWYRRVMGKEIKFLLHFVKESKQDESGMPNNRFLAERTGGTYSTLKVQPAELEDSGVYFCASSQHPGGPWAGELFFGEGSRLTVL.